Listed below are T cell receptor beta chains from one sample, sequenced in a study of blood T cells in healthy people across ages. A single record per CDR3 protein comes from TCRdb applying MiXCR to the 5' RACE reads. The data contain roughly 800,000 distinct CDR3 sequences, roughly 60% of them seen just once; the ten biggest clones take up approximately 21%. Specimen: blood. These receptors all stem from a man aged 25-40 years in good health. The conserved cysteine and the conserved F or W are not part of the CDR3 here.

V	J	CDR3
TRBV4-3	TRBJ2-4	ASSQDGLAGSKNIQY
TRBV30	TRBJ2-4	AWSVQPVQNIQY
TRBV5-5	TRBJ2-4	ASSLGTGIGTSIQY
TRBV6-6	TRBJ2-1	ASSFTGKGEQF
TRBV6-5	TRBJ2-3	ASSSTGGEGQY
TRBV4-3	TRBJ2-7	ASSQDTGSSYEQY
TRBV4-3	TRBJ2-3	ASSQGTNTQY
TRBV7-9	TRBJ2-7	ASSLAGFGIYEQY
TRBV29-1	TRBJ2-1	SVEDRREYYNEQF
TRBV6-1	TRBJ2-7	ASKFRGGSYEQY
TRBV19	TRBJ2-6	ASTNLGQGPSGANVLT
TRBV3-1	TRBJ2-3	ASSQGDRPGY
TRBV12-3/TRBV12-4	TRBJ1-5	ASSGQGIQPQH
TRBV29-1	TRBJ1-2	SVVVGYGYT
TRBV5-5	-	ASSFGGTGAIPTYEQY
TRBV28	TRBJ1-2	ASTLPGHHGYT
TRBV29-1	TRBJ1-2	SVASGTVNGYT
TRBV11-2	TRBJ2-2	ASRRPAGELF
TRBV21-1	TRBJ1-1	ASSKWGAGVFGTEAF
TRBV20-1	TRBJ1-2	SARDPRGGGLNYGYT
TRBV20-1	TRBJ2-1	SAIIPGQASEQF
TRBV10-3	TRBJ2-3	AIRGDGNTDTQY
TRBV5-1	TRBJ2-7	ASSSTDGGSYEQY
TRBV7-2	TRBJ1-2	ASSSPRRRQYGYT
TRBV30	TRBJ1-1	AYSGAEAF
TRBV3-1	TRBJ1-1	ASSPPRGDTEAF
TRBV12-3/TRBV12-4	TRBJ2-5	ASSPSGDRETQY
TRBV7-2	TRBJ2-1	ASSKPGASSYNEQF